Below, 10 T cell receptor beta chains from the same sample are listed, as sequenced in a study of blood T cell repertoires in COVID-19. Profiling relied on immunoSEQ multiplex PCR, and the TCRdb table lists in-frame clones only, not all of them. The sample includes roughly 330,000 clones, 87% of them seen just once. The specimen sequenced was PBMCs or T cells enriched from blood (not recorded which). The receptors were sampled from a woman aged 30 to 39 who had recovered from COVID-19.

The CDR3 protein is CASSPGLAPQLEQFF. Written as DNA, the CDR3 is TGCGCCAGCAGCCCGGGACTAGCGCCCCAGCTTGAGCAGTTCTTC. The rearrangement links TRBV4-1 to TRBJ2-1; TRBD2 matches 10 bases. The trim removed 4 bases at V and 9 bases at J, leaving 9 bases unmatched. Per germline, CDR1 MGHRA and CDR2 YSYEKL. The CDR3 has 15 residues.

The rearrangement joins TRBV4-2 to TRBJ1-6; D call uncertain. CDR1 LGHNA and CDR2 YNFKEQ come from the germline V gene. The CDR3 is made up of 16 amino acids. The V end lost 0 bases, the J end lost 0 bases, and 6 bases lay between the germline ends. CDR3 DNA: TGTGCCAGCAGCCAAGATCTCCCCTCCTATAATTCACCCCTCCACTTT. It yields the protein CASSQDLPSYNSPLHF.

This clone occurred once. The chain is built from TRBV13 and TRBJ2-3, with 7 bases that match TRBD1. The CDR3 contains 15 residues. V was clipped by 0 bases and J by 4 bases; unmatched bases: 4. Looked up from germline, CDR1 is PRHDT and CDR2 is FYEKMQ (reference sequence). CDR3 DNA: TGTGCCAGCAGCTTAGGGACAGGGAGCCCAGATACGCAGTATTTT. The encoded protein is CASSLGTGSPDTQYF. Variable domain in full (rest from reference TRBV13 and TRBJ2-3): AAGVIQSPRHLIKEKRETATLKCYPIPRHDTVYWYQQGPGQDPQFLISFYEKMQSDKGSIPDRFSAQQFSDYHSELNMSSLELGDSALYFCASSLGTGSPDTQYFGPGTRLTVL.

This chain uses TRBV11-1 with TRBJ1-6, with D possibly TRBD1 on 6 matching bases. The CDR3 length is 16 residues. The germline gives CDR1 SGHAT, CDR2 FQDESV (reference sequence). The V end was cut by 3 bases, the J end by 2 bases, with 11 bases between. CDR3 nucleotide sequence: TGTGCCAGCAGCTTTCTACGGGACACCTATAATTCACCCCTCCACTTT. It codes for CASSFLRDTYNSPLHF. Using reference TRBV11-1 and TRBJ1-6 for the parts outside the CDR3, the full variable domain is EAEVAQSPRYKITEKSQAVAFWCDPISGHATLYWYRQILGQGPELLVQFQDESVVDDSQLPKDRFSAERLKGVDSTLKIQPAELGDSAMYLCASSFLRDTYNSPLHFGNGTRLTVT.

J is TRBJ2-2 and V is TRBV5-1; maybe TRBD1 (5 bases). Germline CDR1 and CDR2: SGHRS and YFSETQ. Trimming left V 4 bases short and J 0 bases short, with 16 bases between. This CDR3 is built from 17 residues. CDR3 sequence (DNA): TGCGCCAGCAGCATCCTACAGGACGGCGCGAACACCGGGGAGCTGTTTTTT. Amino acid sequence: CASSILQDGANTGELFF.

This clone was observed a single time. CDR3 DNA: TGTGCCAGCAGGACAGGACTCTACTATGGCTACACCTTC. It encodes CASRTGLYYGYTF. The rearrangement links TRBV6-5 to TRBJ1-2; maybe TRBD1 (6 bases). The ends were cut back, 6 bases at V and 3 bases at J, with 11 bases in the middle. Germline loops: CDR1 MNHEY, CDR2 SVGAGI. The CDR3 runs to 13 residues.

The rearrangement joins TRBV9 to TRBJ2-5; 8 bases line up with TRBD2. V shed 4 bases and J 2 bases; nucleotides not matched to a gene: 10. Looked up from germline, CDR1 is SGDLS and CDR2 is YYNGEE. The CDR3 has 16 amino acids. CDR3 nucleotide sequence: TGTGCCAGCAGCCCTCAACTAGCGGCAACTCAAGAGACCCAGTACTTC. It specifies CASSPQLAATQETQYF.

The chain links TRBV18 to TRBJ1-4; the match to TRBD1 covers 9 bases. There are 14 residues in the CDR3. V shed 5 bases and J 6 bases; nucleotides not matched to a gene: 4. CDR1 is KGHSH and CDR2 is LQKENI in the germline V gene. The CDR3 DNA reads TGTGCCAGCTCAACTGGACAGGGGTATGAAAAACTGTTTTTT. Translating gives CASSTGQGYEKLFF.

The chain joins TRBV18 to TRBJ1-3; perhaps TRBD1 as D (5 bases). Trimming cost V 5 bases and J 4 bases, with 27 bases left between them. CDR3 length equals 19 residues. Germline V gene sequence: CDR1 KGHSH, CDR2 LQKENI. CDR3 region: CASSDNSGGEGTSGNTIYF. The CDR3 region has the DNA TGTGCCAGCTCAGATAACTCGGGAGGGGAAGGAACCTCCGGAAACACCATATATTTT. Full variable domain (missing parts from reference TRBV18 and TRBJ1-3): NAGVMQNPRHLVRRRGQEARLRCSPMKGHSHVYWYRQLPEEGLKFMVYLQKENIIDESGMPKERFSAEFPKEGPSILRIQQVVRGDSAAYFCASSDNSGGEGTSGNTIYFGEGSWLTVV.

The chain couples TRBV29-1 to TRBJ1-5; 10 nucleotides align to TRBD1. With 6 bases clipped from V and 9 bases from J, the junction kept 5 bases outside the gene matches. Germline V gene lookup returns CDR1 SQVTM and CDR2 ANQGSEA. This CDR3 spans 12 amino acids. The CDR3 here is CSVGQGGAPQHF. CDR3 DNA sequence: TGCAGCGTAGGACAGGGGGGTGCGCCCCAGCATTTT.